One and the same sample provided the 25 T cell receptor beta chains below, sequenced in a study of spatial heterogeneity in lung cancer. Time point indicated: blood at routine non-recurrence follow-up after resection. Via MiXCR, TCRdb re-called the 5' RACE reads, giving one row per CDR3 protein. The table lists around 98,000 distinct CDR3 sequences, roughly a fifth of them singletons. The material sequenced was PBMCs, taken at follow-up. These receptors originate from a male donor with early-stage non-small cell lung cancer.

A few counts support this clonotype. The chain joins TRBV12-3 or TRBV12-4 to TRBJ2-1; D ambiguous. The CDR3 covers 15 residues. V was shortened by 4 bases and J by 9 bases, with 19 bases between the two germline ends. The CDR3 region has the DNA TGTGCCAGCAGTTCTCTCGTAGCCCAAGGCATTGAGCAGTTCTTC. Translation gives CASSSLVAQGIEQFF.

The CDR3 protein is CAWSLGFYQETQYF. The CDR3 bases are TGTGCCTGGAGTTTGGGATTTTACCAAGAGACCCAGTACTTC. The V gene is TRBV30, the J gene TRBJ2-5; D remains ambiguous. V was clipped by 2 bases and J by 0 bases, with 10 bases between them. In germline, CDR1 is GTSNPN, CDR2 SVGIG (reference sequence). The CDR3 runs to 14 residues.

The chain links TRBV6-5 to TRBJ1-2; 9 positions match TRBD1. V lost 6 bases, J lost 5 bases, and 7 bases stayed unmatched. The CDR3 covers 14 residues. Per germline, CDR1 MNHEY and CDR2 SVGAGI. The CDR3: CASRLGTGPYGYTF. The DNA for the CDR3 is TGTGCCAGCAGACTCGGGACAGGGCCATATGGCTACACCTTC.

This clonotype turned up a few times. The V and J genes are TRBV4-1 and TRBJ1-5, with TRBD1 identical over 7 bases. The trim removed 1 base at V and 10 bases at J, leaving 4 bases unmatched. CDR3 size: 13 residues. Germline V CDR1 and CDR2: MGHRA, YSYEKL. CDR3 in DNA: TGCGCCAGCAGCCAAGTGACAGGGTTACCCCAGCATTTT. This gives the protein CASSQVTGLPQHF.

J is TRBJ1-6 and V is TRBV10-3, with D possibly being TRBD1 (5 bases). The germline CDR1 and CDR2 sequences are ENHRY and SYGVKD. V was shortened by 0 bases and J by 5 bases, with 17 bases between the two germline ends. There are 18 residues in the CDR3. The CDR3 reads CAISESEYGDPNNSPLHF. CDR3 DNA sequence: TGTGCCATCAGTGAGTCTGAGTATGGGGACCCGAATAATTCACCCCTCCACTTT.

This chain connects TRBV14 to TRBJ2-5; TRBD1 matches at 8 bases. V lost 8 bases to trimming and J lost 3 bases; unmatched junction nucleotides: 2. The CDR3 is made up of 12 amino acids. Germline CDR1 reads SGHDN; CDR2 reads FVKESK. CDR3 residues: CASAGQEETQYF. The CDR3 DNA sequence: TGTGCCAGCGCGGGACAGGAAGAGACCCAGTACTTC.

J is TRBJ1-1 and V is TRBV11-2; possibly TRBD1 for D (5 bases). The CDR3 spans 14 residues. Germline V CDR1 and CDR2: SGHAT, FQNNGV. The V end was cut by 0 bases, the J end by 10 bases, with 15 bases between. The CDR3 coding sequence is TGTGCCAGCAGCTTAGATCTACCAGGGTCTGGAGCTTTCTTT. Protein product: CASSLDLPGSGAFF.

This chain links TRBV10-3 with TRBJ2-5; possibly TRBD2 for D (5 bases). V was pared by 6 bases and J by 4 bases, with 12 bases between. The germline CDR1 and CDR2 sequences are ENHRY and SYGVKD. This CDR3 region has 13 residues. For the CDR3, the DNA is TGTGCCATCAGGATCGGCGGGTCAGAGACCCAGTACTTC. As protein: CAIRIGGSETQYF.

V gene TRBV20-1 combines with J gene TRBJ2-7; no clear D. In germline, CDR1 is DFQATT, CDR2 SNEGSKA (reference sequence). V was pared by 3 bases and J by 1 base, with 10 bases between. The CDR3 totals 13 residues. CDR3 nucleotides: TGCAGTGCTAGTGTCGTAGATTCCTACGAGCAGTACTTC. The encoded protein is CSASVVDSYEQYF.

This sequence joins TRBV20-1 and TRBJ1-5; TRBD1 aligns across 7 bases. The V segment lost 3 bases and the J segment 1 base; nucleotides outside the gene matches: 9. The germline V gene encodes CDR1 DFQATT and CDR2 SNEGSKA (reference sequence). CDR3 length: 16 residues. CDR3 protein: CSASPLGTASNQPQHF. CDR3 coding DNA: TGCAGTGCTAGTCCGTTAGGGACAGCCAGCAATCAGCCCCAGCATTTT.

This clonotype was found a few times. This sequence joins TRBV2 and TRBJ1-5; D is unclear. The CDR3 runs 13 residues. Germline assignment: CDR1 SNHLY and CDR2 FYNNEI. Deletions cut 7 bases from V and 3 bases from J, with 10 bases between. CDR3 bases: TGTGCCAGCACTATACAGACCAATCAGCCCCAGCATTTT. Translating it yields CASTIQTNQPQHF.

This clonotype showed up just a few times. V and J are TRBV19 and TRBJ2-3; D is perhaps TRBD1 or TRBD2 (5 bases each). The length of the CDR3 is 14 residues. Germline-derived CDR1 and CDR2 are LNHDA and SQIVND (reference sequence). V was cut by 4 bases and J by 0 bases, with 8 bases left in between. CDR3 amino acids: CASSRGPSTDTQYF. CDR3 in DNA: TGTGCCAGTAGTAGGGGACCAAGCACAGATACGCAGTATTTT.

The rearrangement joins TRBV5-1 to TRBJ2-7, with D maybe TRBD1 (5 bases). The CDR3 totals 13 residues. Per germline, CDR1 SGHRS and CDR2 YFSETQ. Deletions cut 2 bases from V and 6 bases from J, with 12 bases between. The CDR3 region is CASSLSQGTEQYV. Here the CDR3 DNA reads TGCGCCAGCAGCTTAAGCCAGGGAACCGAGCAGTACGTC.

This clonotype was seen more than once but under ten times. The chain couples TRBV6-1 to TRBJ2-7; TRBD2 agrees at 7 bases. The CDR3 spans 11 residues. Germline loops: CDR1 MNHNS, CDR2 SASEGT. The CDR3 sequence is CASSEWGGVSV. DNA of the CDR3: TGTGCCAGCAGTGAATGGGGAGGGGTCTCCGTC.

This sequence joins TRBV6-5 and TRBJ2-3, with 8 bases matching TRBD2. Trimming at V came to 5 bases and at J to 0 bases, leaving 1 base not matched to a gene. Germline-derived CDR1 and CDR2 are MNHEY and SVGAGI. This CDR3 contains 14 residues. This CDR3 is CASSPSGSTDTQYF. DNA of the CDR3: TGTGCCAGCAGTCCTAGCGGGAGCACAGATACGCAGTATTTT.

A few counts support this clonotype. The chain has TRBV27 and TRBJ2-3; D gene ambiguous. This CDR3 comprises 14 residues. V gave up 1 base and J gave up 0 bases, with 5 bases separating them. The V gene's germline CDR1 is MNHEY and CDR2 SMNVEV (reference sequence). The CDR3 nucleotides read TGTGCCAGCAGTTTATACTATAGCACAGATACGCAGTATTTT. Protein sequence: CASSLYYSTDTQYF.

This chain uses TRBV10-3 with TRBJ2-1; 13 bases agree with TRBD2. V lost 7 bases, J lost 5 bases, and 5 bases stayed unmatched. The length of the CDR3 is 15 residues. The germline V gene has CDR1 ENHRY and CDR2 SYGVKD. The CDR3 here is CAIKGTSGINNEQFF. The CDR3 coding sequence is TGTGCCATCAAAGGGACTAGCGGGATCAACAATGAGCAGTTCTTC.

The J gene is TRBJ2-5, the V gene TRBV2, with 7 bases fitting TRBD2. Looked up from germline, CDR1 is SNHLY and CDR2 is FYNNEI. J was trimmed by 3 bases and V by 2 bases; bases with no gene match: 9. The CDR3 has 16 residues. DNA for the CDR3: TGTGCCAGCAGTGAATCACCGGGGAGGGAAGAAGAGACCCAGTACTTC. Protein sequence: CASSESPGREEETQYF.

There are a few counts of this clonotype. The chain carries TRBV6-5 and TRBJ2-5, with D perhaps TRBD1 or TRBD2 (5 bases each). This CDR3 region has 17 residues. The V gene lost 5 bases and the J gene lost 2 bases, with 21 bases spanning the gap. CDR1 and CDR2 (germline): MNHEY, SVGAGI. CDR3 sequence reads: CASSGIAETGGQETQYF. CDR3 coding DNA: TGTGCCAGCAGTGGAATCGCGGAAACTGGGGGTCAAGAGACCCAGTACTTC.

There are many counts of this clonotype. V usage is TRBV7-3 and J usage is TRBJ2-1, with 10 bases matching TRBD2. Germline assignment: CDR1 SGHTA and CDR2 FQGTGA. V trimming: 3 bases; J trimming: 8 bases; junction bases outside the gene matches: 4. This CDR3 spans 14 amino acids. The CDR3 sequence: CASSFASGRDEQFF. In DNA form, the CDR3 reads TGTGCCAGCAGCTTTGCCAGCGGGAGGGATGAGCAGTTCTTC.

This clonotype was counted between two and nine times. The V and J genes are TRBV11-2 and TRBJ2-1; D gene uncertain. Germline V lookup: CDR1 SGHAT, CDR2 FQNNGV. V was trimmed by 1 base and J by 9 bases, leaving 19 bases between them. The CDR3 has 16 residues. DNA for the CDR3: TGTGCCAGCAGCTTAGTAAGATCTTACGGGTTGACTGAGCAGTTCTTC. Its translation is CASSLVRSYGLTEQFF.

This clonotype has at least ten counts. The V gene is TRBV28, the J gene TRBJ1-3; tentatively, D is TRBD1 (5 bases). Germline CDR1 MDHEN, CDR2 SYDVKM. The CDR3 is made up of 16 amino acids. The germline V and J ends were trimmed by 1 base and 0 bases, with 10 bases remaining between them. In nucleotides, the CDR3 is TGTGCCAGCAGTTTATATCGGGGACGCTCTGGAAACACCATATATTTT. This encodes CASSLYRGRSGNTIYF.

The V call is TRBV20-1, the J call TRBJ1-5; TRBD1 aligns across 9 bases. The junction had 9 bases not matched to a gene; V was cut back by 0 bases and J by 6 bases. This CDR3 is built from 16 residues. Germline lookup yields CDR1 DFQATT and CDR2 SNEGSKA (reference sequence). CDR3 region: CSARDAGQGGSQPQHF. The CDR3 DNA follows: TGCAGTGCTAGAGATGCGGGACAGGGCGGGAGTCAGCCCCAGCATTTT.

In its sample, this clonotype was seen a few times. This chain connects TRBV19 to TRBJ2-1; 12 bases line up with TRBD2. The CDR3 spans 16 residues. CDR1 is LNHDA, CDR2 SQIVND, per germline (reference sequence). V shed 4 bases and J 4 bases; nucleotides not matched to a gene: 5. The CDR3 DNA follows: TGTGCCAGTAGTAGGACCCTAGCGGGGGGGTACAATGAGCAGTTCTTC. Its translation: CASSRTLAGGYNEQFF.

The chain links TRBV29-1 to TRBJ2-3, with TRBD1 matching 8 bases. The germline V gene encodes CDR1 SQVTM and CDR2 ANQGSEA. The CDR3 spans 14 residues. V lost 7 bases, J lost 0 bases, and 6 bases stayed unmatched. CDR3 bases: TGCAGCGCCGCGGGACAGGATAGCACAGATACGCAGTATTTT. This encodes CSAAGQDSTDTQYF.